The rows below give T cell receptor beta chains drawn from one sample of a study of blood T cells in healthy people across ages. From the 5' RACE reads, TCRdb called clonotypes with MiXCR, one entry per CDR3 protein. The profile shows fewer than 800,000 distinct CDR3 sequences, under 25% of them singletons. The source material was blood. Receptors originate from a man between 65 and 85 years old in good health. Each CDR3 is given with its conserved first and last residue. D genes are given only for firm matches. Some rows have no size entry. The others give once, few or many, or a class for an expanded clone.

j_call v_call clone_size d_call cdr3_aa cdr3_nt
TRBJ2-5 TRBV5-5 few NA CASSRDAETQYF TGTGCCAGCAGCAGGGACGCAGAGACCCAGTACTTC
TRBJ1-1 TRBV6-1 NA NA CASRLESSMNTEAFF TGTGCCAGCCGTTTAGAGAGTTCCATGAACACTGAAGCTTTCTTT
TRBJ1-4 TRBV20-1 NA NA CSARGSGKLFF TGCAGTGCTAGAGGAAGCGGAAAACTGTTTTTT
TRBJ2-1 TRBV5-1 NA NA CASSLERGNEQFF TGCGCCAGCAGCTTGGAAAGGGGCAATGAGCAGTTCTTC
TRBJ2-4 TRBV20-1 NA TRBD1 CSARGQGYIQYF TGCAGTGCTAGGGGACAGGGATACATTCAGTACTTC
TRBJ2-1 TRBV24-1 NA TRBD2 CATSGLAGGNEQFF TGTGCCACCAGTGGCCTAGCGGGCGGCAATGAGCAGTTCTTC
TRBJ2-5 TRBV28 NA NA CASSWGLRETQYF TGTGCCAGCAGTTGGGGCCTTCGGGAGACCCAGTACTTC
TRBJ2-1 TRBV20-1 NA TRBD2 CSARDLASGRNYNEQFF TGCAGTGCTAGAGATTTGGCTAGCGGGAGAAACTACAATGAGCAGTTCTTC
TRBJ2-2 TRBV7-3 NA NA CASSLMLSGELFF TGTGCCAGCAGCTTAATGTTATCCGGGGAGCTGTTTTTT
TRBJ2-5 TRBV20-1 few NA CSVSDRETQYF TGCAGTGTTTCTGACCGGGAGACCCAGTACTTC
TRBJ2-4 TRBV28 many TRBD2 CASSWTSGAKNIQYF TGTGCCAGCAGTTGGACTAGCGGAGCCAAAAACATTCAGTACTTC
TRBJ2-5 TRBV21-1 many NA CASSKGDRQETQYF TGTGCCAGCAGCAAAGGGGACAGGCAAGAGACCCAGTACTTC
TRBJ2-5 TRBV28 few TRBD1 CASSLSLTGRETQYF TGTGCCAGCAGTTTATCCCTGACAGGGCGAGAGACCCAGTACTTC
TRBJ2-5 TRBV2 NA TRBD2 CASSPLAGGIETQYF TGTGCCAGCAGTCCATTAGCGGGAGGGATAGAGACCCAGTACTTC
TRBJ2-5 TRBV24-1 few NA CATSDLDGSGQETQYF TGTGCCACCAGTGATTTGGACGGGAGCGGTCAAGAGACCCAGTACTTC
TRBJ2-3 TRBV29-1 NA NA CSVSGGITDTQYF TGCAGCGTTAGCGGCGGGATCACAGATACGCAGTATTTT
TRBJ2-1 TRBV29-1 NA NA CSARQGAGGNEQFF TGCAGCGCCAGACAGGGAGCGGGCGGCAATGAGCAGTTCTTC
TRBJ2-7 TRBV13 NA NA CASSLGSVQTYEQYF TGTGCCAGCAGCTTAGGCTCGGTACAGACCTACGAGCAGTACTTC
TRBJ2-7 TRBV28 few TRBD1 CASSVGQGKREQYF TGTGCCAGCAGCGTCGGACAGGGGAAGAGAGAGCAGTACTTC
TRBJ2-5 TRBV28 many NA CASSPPDRQETQYF TGTGCCAGCAGTCCACCCGACAGACAAGAGACCCAGTACTTC